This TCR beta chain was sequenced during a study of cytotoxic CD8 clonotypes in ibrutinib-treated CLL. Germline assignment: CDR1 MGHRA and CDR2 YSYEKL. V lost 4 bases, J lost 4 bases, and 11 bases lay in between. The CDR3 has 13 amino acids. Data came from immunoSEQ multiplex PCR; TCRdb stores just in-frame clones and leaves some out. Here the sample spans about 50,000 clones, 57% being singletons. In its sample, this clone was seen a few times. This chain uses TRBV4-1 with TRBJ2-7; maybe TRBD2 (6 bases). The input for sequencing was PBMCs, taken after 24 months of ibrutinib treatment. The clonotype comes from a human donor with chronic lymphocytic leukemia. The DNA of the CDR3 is TGCGCCAGCAGCCGACTCCGGGGGTACGAGCAGTACTTC. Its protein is CASSRLRGYEQYF.